Listed here are 21 T cell receptor beta chains from one sample, sequenced in a study of T cell repertoires in cytomegalovirus infection. Their recognized antigens are unknown. TCRdb ran MiXCR on the reads and lists one entry per CDR3 protein. The sample carries tens of thousands of distinct CDR3 sequences, 20% to 25% recorded once. The specimen comprised CD8+ T cells from cultured PBMCs, sampled from culture after CMV antigen stimulation. The receptors were sampled from a human donor in good health (CMV status not recorded). Some clones in this sample may be carry-over from other donors' samples.

The chain employs TRBV7-6 and TRBJ1-1, with 9 bases matching TRBD1. With V trimmed by 5 bases and J by 1 base, 8 bases remained unmatched. There are 16 residues in the CDR3. CDR1 SGHVS and CDR2 FNYEAQ come from the germline V gene. CDR3 sequence reads: CASSGQPGQGNTEAFF. CDR3 DNA: TGTGCCAGCAGCGGACAACCGGGACAGGGGAACACTGAAGCTTTCTTT.

In this sample, this clonotype turned up a few times. The rearrangement joins TRBV28 to TRBJ1-1; 9 positions agree with TRBD1. The CDR3 length is 14 residues. Germline CDR1 and CDR2: MDHEN and SYDVKM. Trimming took 6 bases from V and 4 from J; bases not matched to a gene: 6. CDR3 sequence: CASRDTGGSTEAFF. The CDR3 DNA sequence: TGTGCCAGCAGAGATACAGGGGGCAGCACTGAAGCTTTCTTT.

The table lists this clonotype with a few counts. The chain combines TRBV7-9 with TRBJ1-1; 7 nucleotides match TRBD1. Germline trimming cut 3 bases from V and 8 bases from J; bases unmatched to any gene: 3. The CDR3 runs to 12 residues. Germline V CDR1 and CDR2: SEHNR, FQNEAQ (reference sequence). CDR3 amino acids: CASSLGTVEAFF. CDR3 sequence (DNA): TGTGCCAGCAGCTTGGGGACAGTGGAAGCTTTCTTT.

This clonotype appeared a few times. The V and J genes are TRBV7-6 and TRBJ2-5; D is perhaps TRBD1 or TRBD2 (5 bases each). CDR1 is SGHVS and CDR2 is FNYEAQ in the germline V gene. V gave up 6 bases and J gave up 2 bases, with 13 bases separating them. The CDR3 is 14 amino acids. The DNA of the CDR3 is TGTGCCAGCAGTTTCCGGGACGCTCAAGAGACCCAGTACTTC. Its protein product is CASSFRDAQETQYF.

This clonotype was counted a few times. The rearrangement joins TRBV6-1 to TRBJ2-7, with D unclear. This CDR3 is 14 amino acids long. Trimming cost V 2 bases and J 2 bases, with 10 bases left between them. Germline assignment: CDR1 MNHNS and CDR2 SASEGT. Here the CDR3 reads CASSERGFPYEQYF. CDR3 nucleotides: TGTGCCAGCAGTGAAAGAGGCTTTCCCTACGAGCAGTACTTC.

The DNA for the CDR3 is TGTGCCAGCAGCTGGGGACTCACAGGATTTCAGCCCCAGCATTTT. Its translation is CASSWGLTGFQPQHF. The genes are TRBV7-9 and TRBJ1-5; a possible D gene is TRBD1 (5 bases). This CDR3 is 15 amino acids long. Germline V CDR1 and CDR2: SEHNR, FQNEAQ (reference sequence). V gave up 4 bases and J gave up 6 bases, with 16 bases separating them. The full variable domain, completed using reference TRBV7-9 and TRBJ1-5, is DTGVSQNPRHKITKRGQNVTFRCDPISEHNRLYWYRQTLGQGPEFLTYFQNEAQLEKSRLLSDRFSAERPKGSFSTLEIQRTEQGDSAMYLCASSWGLTGFQPQHFGDGTRLSIL.

The rearrangement joins TRBV5-6 to TRBJ1-1; tentatively, D is TRBD1 (6 bases). This CDR3 is 13 amino acids long. Per germline, CDR1 SGHDT and CDR2 YYEEEE. The ends were cut back, 5 bases at V and 6 bases at J, with 14 bases in the middle. CDR3 bases: TGTGCCAGCAGTTTTGGACAGAGCGCTGAAGCTTTCTTT. Its translation: CASSFGQSAEAFF.

The chain combines TRBV4-3 with TRBJ1-6; D unresolved. Germline V gene sequence: CDR1 LGHNA, CDR2 YSLEER. Trimming left V 0 bases short and J 5 bases short, with 14 bases between. This CDR3 contains 17 residues. Here the CDR3 reads CASSQEVQVLDNSPLHF. CDR3 sequence (DNA): TGCGCCAGCAGCCAAGAAGTCCAGGTTCTGGATAATTCACCCCTCCACTTT.

The CDR3 sequence is CASSPSSGIRSPLHF. The CDR3 DNA follows: TGTGCCAGCAGCCCATCCTCAGGGATACGGTCACCCCTCCACTTT. The chain recombines TRBV5-4 with TRBJ1-6; possibly TRBD1 for D (5 bases). The CDR3 is 15 amino acids. The ends were cut back, 4 bases at V and 10 bases at J, with 18 bases in the middle. Per the germline V gene, CDR1 is SGHNT and CDR2 is YYREEE (reference sequence).

The V call is TRBV7-8, the J call TRBJ1-6; 9 bases match TRBD1. V gave up 3 bases and J gave up 4 bases; unmatched junction bases: 19. CDR1 is SGHVS, CDR2 FQNEAQ, per germline. There are 21 residues in the CDR3. The CDR3 loop is CASSFPGPGTGSRTYNSPLHF. The CDR3 bases are TGTGCCAGCAGCTTTCCTGGGCCCGGGACAGGGTCACGCACTTATAATTCACCCCTCCACTTT. The full variable domain, in which reference TRBV7-8 and TRBJ1-6 provide the parts outside the CDR3, is GAGVSQSPRYKVAKRGQDVALRCDPISGHVSLFWYQQALGQGPEFLTYFQNEAQLDKSGLPSDRFFAERPEGSVSTLKIQRTQQEDSAVYLCASSFPGPGTGSRTYNSPLHFGNGTRLTVT.

The chain recombines TRBV7-8 with TRBJ2-1; 7 positions match TRBD1. V was clipped by 6 bases and J by 1 base; unmatched bases: 6. The CDR3 spans 15 residues. CDR1 is SGHVS, CDR2 FQNEAQ, per germline. CDR3 sequence reads: CASRPNRGSYNEQFF. CDR3 sequence (DNA): TGTGCCAGCAGACCAAACAGGGGTTCCTACAATGAGCAGTTCTTC.

Relative to its sample, this clonotype is medium-sized. The chain carries TRBV28 and TRBJ1-1; D is undetermined. Germline V gene sequence: CDR1 MDHEN, CDR2 SYDVKM. This CDR3 is 14 amino acids long. V was cut by 3 bases and J by 1 base, with 9 bases left in between. CDR3 nucleotides: TGTGCCAGCAGTTTCGCAGATACGAACACTGAAGCTTTCTTT. Amino acids: CASSFADTNTEAFF.

This clonotype has at least ten counts. The chain couples TRBV7-8 to TRBJ1-6; D is possibly TRBD1 (6 bases). The CDR3 contains 17 residues. CDR1 is SGHVS, CDR2 FQNEAQ, per germline. V gave up 1 base and J gave up 10 bases, with 20 bases separating them. The CDR3 here is CASSLGGRTAMGSPLHF. As DNA, the CDR3 is TGTGCCAGCAGCTTAGGGGGTCGGACAGCAATGGGGTCACCCCTCCACTTT.

V usage is TRBV11-2 and J usage is TRBJ2-5, with TRBD1 as a possible D gene (6 bases). CDR1 SGHAT and CDR2 FQNNGV come from the germline V gene. The CDR3 has 16 amino acids. V lost 2 bases to trimming and J lost 5 bases, with 18 bases between them. The CDR3 region has the DNA TGTGCCAGCAGCTTAACCCCGTCAGGGGCCCGGGAGACCCAGTACTTC. Translating gives CASSLTPSGARETQYF.

Note on this clonotype: A junction boundary mismatches the germline segment, possibly from a read error. The chain has TRBV12-3 or TRBV12-4 and TRBJ1-2; D ambiguous. The length of the CDR3 is 17 residues. The CDR3 nucleotides are TGTGCCAGCAGCTTAGAGAGGCAGGCTCGACGGAACTATGGCTACACCTTC. Protein: CASSLERQARRNYGYTF.

The V and J genes are TRBV6-1 and TRBJ2-3; D possibly corresponds to TRBD2 (6 bases). V was clipped by 2 bases and J by 2 bases, with 14 bases between them. The CDR3 spans 16 residues. Germline lookup yields CDR1 MNHNS and CDR2 SASEGT. CDR3: CASSEFNSGYTDTQYF. The DNA of the CDR3 is TGTGCCAGCAGTGAATTCAATAGCGGATACACAGATACGCAGTATTTT.

In this sample, this clonotype turned up many times. V usage is TRBV12-3 or TRBV12-4 and J usage is TRBJ2-2; D may be TRBD1 (6 bases). V lost 4 bases and J 6 bases, leaving 9 bases between the germline ends. The CDR3 is 13 residues long. CDR3 residues: CASSSTGPGELFF. The DNA for the CDR3 is TGTGCCAGCAGTTCCACAGGGCCCGGGGAGCTGTTTTTT.

This clonotype was observed a few times. The V gene is TRBV10-2, the J gene TRBJ2-1, with D uncertain. Germline V lookup: CDR1 WSHSY, CDR2 SAAADI. This CDR3 has 11 amino acids. V lost 8 bases and J 4 bases, leaving 6 bases between the germline ends. The CDR3 nucleotides read TGCGCCAGCCTCATTTACAATGAGCAGTTCTTC. It encodes CASLIYNEQFF.

The chain recombines TRBV5-5 with TRBJ2-7, with D possibly called TRBD1 or TRBD2 (7 bases each). From germline, CDR1 is SGHKS and CDR2 YYEKEE (reference sequence). Trimming pared 8 bases from V and 6 bases from J, leaving 15 bases between. The CDR3 runs to 12 residues. CDR3 region: CASRQGGREQYF. Written as DNA, the CDR3 is TGTGCCAGTCGACAGGGAGGGCGCGAGCAGTACTTC.

The chain carries TRBV28 and TRBJ2-5; 10 bases match TRBD2. Germline V gene sequence: CDR1 MDHEN, CDR2 SYDVKM. Losses at the gene ends were 6 bases for V and 2 bases for J; bases not matched to a gene: 6. This CDR3 has 15 amino acids. CDR3: CASRPRTSGQETQYF. CDR3 coding DNA: TGTGCCAGCAGACCCCGGACTAGCGGTCAAGAGACCCAGTACTTC.

The chain recombines TRBV7-2 with TRBJ2-5; D remains unclear. V lost 3 bases, J lost 1 base, and 9 bases lay in between. CDR1 is SGHTA, CDR2 FQGNSA, per germline. The CDR3 covers 14 residues. CDR3 nucleotide sequence: TGTGCCAGCAGCTTTCTCAGGTTCCAAGAGACCCAGTACTTC. This codes for CASSFLRFQETQYF.